A selection of T cell receptor beta chains follows, all from one sample in a study of regulatory T cells in long-lasting Graves disease. TCRdb re-derived calls from the multiplex PCR reads in MiXCR, one entry per CDR3 protein. The table lists some 470,000 distinct CDR3 sequences, roughly 21% of them singletons, with around 7% in the top ten. The sequencing here drew on peripheral blood mononuclear cells (PBMCs), taken when the disease was refractory, from a patient treated with antithyroid drugs. Receptors originate from a female donor with Graves disease. The CDR3 runs from the conserved cysteine through the conserved F or W. The order of the fields is CDR3 DNA, CDR3 protein, clone size, V gene, J gene, D gene. The D gene is left open where the match is weak. The size of a clone is reported for some rows only, either as once, few or many, or as a class for expanded clones.

TGTGCCAGCAGTCCGGGACTAGCGGTAGAAGAGTACTTC	CASSPGLAVEEYF	few	TRBV6-1	TRBJ2-7	TRBD2
TGTGCCAGCAGGCAACAGGGGGCTGGGGGCTACACCTTC	CASRQQGAGGYTF	NA	TRBV3-1	TRBJ1-2	TRBD1
TGTGCCAGCAGCTTCCCCCACGAGTCGATTAAGTACTTC	CASSFPHESIKYF	once	TRBV5-5	TRBJ2-7	NA
TGTGCCAGCAGCCAAGGATACTTCGACGGGGAGCTGTTTTTT	CASSQGYFDGELFF	NA	TRBV3-1	TRBJ2-2	NA
TGTGCCAGCAGTGAAGTTGGCTACACCTTC	CASSEVGYTF	many	TRBV2	TRBJ1-2	NA
TGTGCCAGCAGAGAGGGGGGAATACAAGAGACCCAGTACTTC	CASREGGIQETQYF	many	TRBV28	TRBJ2-5	NA
TGCAGTGCTAGTCACAGGGGAAAAGGCAATCAGCCCCAGCATTTT	CSASHRGKGNQPQHF	NA	TRBV20-1	TRBJ1-5	TRBD1
TGTGCCAGCAGCTTCTTTAGAAACACCATATATTTT	CASSFFRNTIYF	few	TRBV5-6	TRBJ1-3	NA
TGTGCCAGCAGCCACACCGGGACAGGTTCCCCCGAACTGTTTTTT	CASSHTGTGSPELFF	NA	TRBV3-1	TRBJ1-4	TRBD1
TGTGCCTGGAGGGCCGCGGCGAAAGCTTTCTTT	CAWRAAAKAFF	many	TRBV30	TRBJ1-1	NA
TGTGCCAGCACACCGTACGAGCAGTACTTC	CASTPYEQYF	NA	TRBV6-1	TRBJ2-7	NA
TGCAGCGTTGGGTACGGGGTCAGATACGAGCAGTACTTC	CSVGYGVRYEQYF	few	TRBV29-1	TRBJ2-7	NA
TGTGCCACCAGTGAAAATACCGGGAGGTCCTATGGCTACACCTTC	CATSENTGRSYGYTF	few	TRBV24-1	TRBJ1-2	NA
TGTGCCAGCAGTTCGTCTGGACTAGAATCAGATACGCAGTATTTT	CASSSSGLESDTQYF	NA	TRBV7-9	TRBJ2-3	TRBD2
TGTGCCAGCAGCTTAGGAGCAGGCCCCCAAGAGACCCAGTACTTC	CASSLGAGPQETQYF	many	TRBV11-3	TRBJ2-5	NA
TGTGCCAGCAGTCAAACAACAGGGGGAAGGTCGCCTGGGGCCAACGTCCTGACTTTC	CASSQTTGGRSPGANVLTF	few	TRBV7-9	TRBJ2-6	TRBD1
TGCAGTGCTAGGTCCACAGGGATCCAAGAGACCCAGTACTTC	CSARSTGIQETQYF	NA	TRBV20-1	TRBJ2-5	NA
TGTGCCAGCAGTTTATACCGGACCCTGAGCTATGGCTACACCTTC	CASSLYRTLSYGYTF	many	TRBV28	TRBJ1-2	NA
TGCAGCGTTGTGGGACTAGCGGGAGCCAACGAGCAGTACTTC	CSVVGLAGANEQYF	few	TRBV29-1	TRBJ2-7	TRBD2
TGTGCCAGCAGCGCGGACAGCTATAGCTCCTATAATTCACCCCTCCACTTT	CASSADSYSSYNSPLHF	many	TRBV2	TRBJ1-6	NA
TGTGCCAGCACCGCCTTGACCGGGATTGTCGGGTACGAGCAGTACTTC	CASTALTGIVGYEQYF	NA	TRBV7-9	TRBJ2-7	NA
TGTGCCACCAGCGAACCCAGTCAGGGATTCAATGGCTACACCTTC	CATSEPSQGFNGYTF	many	TRBV24-1	TRBJ1-2	NA
TGTGCCAGCAGTTTAGCGACTGACCGCTACGAGCAGTACTTC	CASSLATDRYEQYF	many	TRBV28	TRBJ2-7	NA
TGTGCCAGCAAAAGACCAGCGGGAGGAGATACCGGGGAGCTGTTTTTT	CASKRPAGGDTGELFF	NA	TRBV6-1	TRBJ2-2	TRBD2
TGTGCCATCAATGACCAGGGGGGGGGGAGCACTGAAGCTTTCTTT	CAINDQGGGSTEAFF	NA	TRBV10-3	TRBJ1-1	TRBD1
TGCAGTGCTAGTTACACTCCGGGCCAGCCCCAGCATTTT	CSASYTPGQPQHF	many	TRBV20-1	TRBJ1-5	NA
TGTGCCAGCAGTTTCATAGGGGGTAACACTGAAGCTTTCTTT	CASSFIGGNTEAFF	many	TRBV28	TRBJ1-1	NA
TGTGCCAGCAGGTCATGGGACGGAGGAAGGACCGGGGAGCTGTTTTTT	CASRSWDGGRTGELFF	NA	TRBV28	TRBJ2-2	NA
TGTGCCAGCAGAGGAGGTGGATGGTTGGGCTATGGCTACACCTTC	CASRGGGWLGYGYTF	many	TRBV2	TRBJ1-2	NA
TGTGCCAGCAGTTTTCCGGGGACAGCATACGAGCAGTACTTC	CASSFPGTAYEQYF	NA	TRBV28	TRBJ2-7	TRBD1
TGTGCCACCAGTGATTCTGGGCTAGCGGGAGGTCACTCCTACGAGCAGTACTTC	CATSDSGLAGGHSYEQYF	few	TRBV24-1	TRBJ2-7	TRBD2
TGTGCCAGCAGTCCCATGGAGAACACTGAAGCTTTCTTT	CASSPMENTEAFF	NA	TRBV12-3/TRBV12-4	TRBJ1-1	NA
TGTGCCAGCAGCTTAGATCCGACAGGGACCTACGAGCAGTACTTC	CASSLDPTGTYEQYF	few	TRBV7-2	TRBJ2-7	TRBD1
TGTGCCAGCAGCCCGGGGTCAGGATTCTACGAGCAGTACTTC	CASSPGSGFYEQYF	few	TRBV7-2	TRBJ2-7	NA
TGCAGCGTTGAATCTGGCGGTAACTATGGCTACACCTTC	CSVESGGNYGYTF	few	TRBV29-1	TRBJ1-2	NA
TGCAGCGTTGAAGATGGAGGGGACACTGAAGCTTTCTTT	CSVEDGGDTEAFF	once	TRBV29-1	TRBJ1-1	NA
TGTGCCAGCAGGGGGGAGGGCCGAGGCACAGATACGCAGTATTTT	CASRGEGRGTDTQYF	few	TRBV28	TRBJ2-3	TRBD2
TGCGCCAGCAGCTTGGTTGGAGCCCAGCATGGTTCACCCCTCCACTTT	CASSLVGAQHGSPLHF	few	TRBV5-1	TRBJ1-6	NA
TGTGCCAGCAGCGTGAGCGGGACAGGGAGCGACGAGCAGTACTTC	CASSVSGTGSDEQYF	many	TRBV9	TRBJ2-7	TRBD1
TGTGCCAGCAGTGAACCGGGGAGAAATGGCTACACCTTC	CASSEPGRNGYTF	many	TRBV2	TRBJ1-2	NA
TGTGCCAGCAGATCGCCACTTTTGGACACCATATATTTT	CASRSPLLDTIYF	NA	TRBV6-1	TRBJ1-3	NA
TGTGCCAGCACACAGGGAGACTCCTACAATGAGCAGTTCTTC	CASTQGDSYNEQFF	NA	TRBV9	TRBJ2-1	NA
TGTGCCAGCAGACGGACAGGTCGCTCCTACGAGCAGTACTTC	CASRRTGRSYEQYF	NA	TRBV5-6	TRBJ2-7	TRBD1
TGTGCCAGCAGGGGATACACTGAAGCTTTCTTT	CASRGYTEAFF	many	TRBV6-2/TRBV6-3	TRBJ1-1	NA
TGTGCCAGCAGCGCGGGAGGCGGACCTGTAAATGAAAAACTGTTTTTT	CASSAGGGPVNEKLFF	few	TRBV9	TRBJ1-4	NA
TGTGCCAGCAGCTTATCATTTGGTGAGCAGTTCTTC	CASSLSFGEQFF	NA	TRBV11-2	TRBJ2-1	NA
TGTGCCAGCCTCCACGGGACACAAACGGGTGAGACCCAGTACTTC	CASLHGTQTGETQYF	many	TRBV28	TRBJ2-5	NA
TGTGCCAGCAGTTACTCGACGGTGGGCAGGGCGGTCTTCTACGAGCAGTACTTC	CASSYSTVGRAVFYEQYF	few	TRBV6-2/TRBV6-3	TRBJ2-7	NA
TGTGCCAGCAGCGGAGAGGGGAGCTCCTACGAGCAGTACTTC	CASSGEGSSYEQYF	NA	TRBV12-3/TRBV12-4	TRBJ2-7	NA
TGTGCCAGCACTGACAGTATCTGGGCCAACGTCCTGACTTTC	CASTDSIWANVLTF	NA	TRBV6-2/TRBV6-3	TRBJ2-6	NA
TGTGCCAGCACCACCCCCCTACAGAAGAACACTGAAGCTTTCTTT	CASTTPLQKNTEAFF	medium-sized	TRBV12-3/TRBV12-4	TRBJ1-1	NA